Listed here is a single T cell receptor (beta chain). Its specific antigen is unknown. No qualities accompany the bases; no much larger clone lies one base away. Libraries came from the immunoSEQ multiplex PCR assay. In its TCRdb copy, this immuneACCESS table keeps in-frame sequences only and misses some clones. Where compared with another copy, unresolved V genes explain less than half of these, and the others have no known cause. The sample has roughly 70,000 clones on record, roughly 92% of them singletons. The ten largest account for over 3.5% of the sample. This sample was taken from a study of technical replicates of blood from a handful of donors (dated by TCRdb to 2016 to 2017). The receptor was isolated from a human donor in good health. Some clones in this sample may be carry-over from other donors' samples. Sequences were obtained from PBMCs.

The CDR3 has the sequence CASSDRGLRGETQYF. The sequenced DNA is TGTGCCAGCAGCGACAGGGGCTTGCGGGGGGAGACCCAGTACTTC. This chain is built from TRBV7-3 and TRBJ2-5; the D gene is possibly TRBD1, with 8 bases matching. Its CDR3 holds 15 amino acids, cysteine through phenylalanine. Only the CDR3 DNA stays, 45 bases, in frame from base 1. The V and J ends are trimmed by 5 bases and 5 bases, leaving 18 bases between them. CDR1 SGHTA and CDR2 FQGTGA are derived from the germline V gene.